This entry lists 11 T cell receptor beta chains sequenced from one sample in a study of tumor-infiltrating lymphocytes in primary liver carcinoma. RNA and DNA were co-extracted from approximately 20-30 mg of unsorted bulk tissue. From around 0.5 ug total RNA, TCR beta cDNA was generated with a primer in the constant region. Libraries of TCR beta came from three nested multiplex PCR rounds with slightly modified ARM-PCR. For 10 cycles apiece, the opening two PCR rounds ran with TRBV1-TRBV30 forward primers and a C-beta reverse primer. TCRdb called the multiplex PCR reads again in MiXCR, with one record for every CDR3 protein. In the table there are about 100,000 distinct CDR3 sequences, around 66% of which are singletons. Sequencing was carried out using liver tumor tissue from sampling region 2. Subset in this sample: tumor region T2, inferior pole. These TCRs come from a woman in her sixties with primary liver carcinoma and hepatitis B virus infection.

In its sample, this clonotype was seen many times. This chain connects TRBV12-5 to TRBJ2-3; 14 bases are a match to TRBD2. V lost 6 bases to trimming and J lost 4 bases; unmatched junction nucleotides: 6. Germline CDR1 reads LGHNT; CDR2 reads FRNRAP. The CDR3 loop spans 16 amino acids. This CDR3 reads CASGPGLAGGADTQYF. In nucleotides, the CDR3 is TGTGCTAGTGGCCCAGGACTAGCGGGGGGTGCAGATACGCAGTATTTT.

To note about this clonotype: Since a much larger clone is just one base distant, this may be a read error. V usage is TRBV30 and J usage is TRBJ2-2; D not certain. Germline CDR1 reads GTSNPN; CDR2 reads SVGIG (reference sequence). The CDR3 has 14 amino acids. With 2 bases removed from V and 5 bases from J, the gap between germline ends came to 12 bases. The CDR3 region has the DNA TGTGCCTGGAGTAGGCAGTTCTTAACCGGGGAGCTGTTTTTT. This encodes CAWSRQFLTGELFF.

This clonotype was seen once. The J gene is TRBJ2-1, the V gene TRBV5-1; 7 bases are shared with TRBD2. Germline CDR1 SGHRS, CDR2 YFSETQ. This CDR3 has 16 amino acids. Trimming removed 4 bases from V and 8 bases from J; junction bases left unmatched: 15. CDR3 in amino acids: CASSPRKGLPVYEQFF. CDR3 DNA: TGCGCCAGCAGCCCCCGTAAGGGACTACCTGTCTATGAGCAGTTCTTC.

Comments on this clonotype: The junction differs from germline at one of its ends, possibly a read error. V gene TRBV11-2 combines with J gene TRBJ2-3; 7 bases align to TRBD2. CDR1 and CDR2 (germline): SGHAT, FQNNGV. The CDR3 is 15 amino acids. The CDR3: CASSSRGEEADTQYF. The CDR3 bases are TGTGCCAGCAGCTCCCGGGGGGAGGAGGCAGATACACAGTATTTT.

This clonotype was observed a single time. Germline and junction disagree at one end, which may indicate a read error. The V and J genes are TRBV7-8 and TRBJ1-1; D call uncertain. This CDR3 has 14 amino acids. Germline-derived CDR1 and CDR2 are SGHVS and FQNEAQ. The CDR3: CSSSLGGWTQSIFF. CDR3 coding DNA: TGTTCCAGCAGCTTAGGAGGATGGACTCAATCCATTTTCTTT.

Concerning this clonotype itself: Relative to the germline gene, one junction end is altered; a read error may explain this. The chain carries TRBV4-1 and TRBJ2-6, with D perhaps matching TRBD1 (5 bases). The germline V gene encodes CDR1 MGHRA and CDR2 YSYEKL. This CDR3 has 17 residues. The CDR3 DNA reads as TGCGCCAGCGGTCAAGAGCCACAAGGCTCTGGGGCCAACCTCCTGACTTTC. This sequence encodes CASGQEPQGSGANLLTF.

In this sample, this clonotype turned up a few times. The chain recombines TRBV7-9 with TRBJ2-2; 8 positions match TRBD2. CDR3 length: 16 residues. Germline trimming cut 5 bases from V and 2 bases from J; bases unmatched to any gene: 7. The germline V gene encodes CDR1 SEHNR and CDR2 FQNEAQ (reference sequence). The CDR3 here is CASSPQLAVNTGELFF. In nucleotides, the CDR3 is TGTGCCAGCAGCCCCCAACTAGCGGTAAACACCGGGGAGCTGTTTTTT. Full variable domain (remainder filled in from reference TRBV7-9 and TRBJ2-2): DTGVSQNPRHKITKRGQNVTFRCDPISEHNRLYWYRQTLGQGPEFLTYFQNEAQLEKSRLLSDRFSAERPKGSFSTLEIQRTEQGDSAMYLCASSPQLAVNTGELFFGEGSRLTVL.

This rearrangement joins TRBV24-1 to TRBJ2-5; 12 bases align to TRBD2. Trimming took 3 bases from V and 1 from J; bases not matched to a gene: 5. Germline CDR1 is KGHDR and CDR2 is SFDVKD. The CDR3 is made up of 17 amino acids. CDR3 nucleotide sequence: TGTGCCACCAGTGATCCCGGACTAGCGGGACGCCAAGAGACCCAGTACTTC. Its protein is CATSDPGLAGRQETQYF.

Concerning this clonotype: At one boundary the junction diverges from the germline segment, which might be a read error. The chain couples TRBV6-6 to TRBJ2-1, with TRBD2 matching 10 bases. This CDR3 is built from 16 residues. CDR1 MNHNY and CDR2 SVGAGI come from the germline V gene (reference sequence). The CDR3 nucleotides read TGTGCCAGCAGTTCCCCTACTAGCGGGATGGCCAATGAGCAGCTTTTC. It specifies CASSSPTSGMANEQLF.

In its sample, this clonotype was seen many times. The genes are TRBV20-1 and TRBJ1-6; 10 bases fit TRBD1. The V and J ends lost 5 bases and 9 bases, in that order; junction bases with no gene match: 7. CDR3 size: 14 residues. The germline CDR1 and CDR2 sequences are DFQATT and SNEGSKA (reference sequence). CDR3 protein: CSASTGGDSSPLHF. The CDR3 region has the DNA TGCAGTGCTTCGACAGGGGGCGATAGTTCACCCCTCCACTTT.

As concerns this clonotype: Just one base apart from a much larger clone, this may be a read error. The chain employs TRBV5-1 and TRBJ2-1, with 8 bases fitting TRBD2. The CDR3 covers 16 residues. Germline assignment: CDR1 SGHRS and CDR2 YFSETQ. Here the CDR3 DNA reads TGCGCCAGCAGCTCCTATAGCGGGGAGGTTGGGTATGAGCACTTCTTC. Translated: CASSSYSGEVGYEHFF.